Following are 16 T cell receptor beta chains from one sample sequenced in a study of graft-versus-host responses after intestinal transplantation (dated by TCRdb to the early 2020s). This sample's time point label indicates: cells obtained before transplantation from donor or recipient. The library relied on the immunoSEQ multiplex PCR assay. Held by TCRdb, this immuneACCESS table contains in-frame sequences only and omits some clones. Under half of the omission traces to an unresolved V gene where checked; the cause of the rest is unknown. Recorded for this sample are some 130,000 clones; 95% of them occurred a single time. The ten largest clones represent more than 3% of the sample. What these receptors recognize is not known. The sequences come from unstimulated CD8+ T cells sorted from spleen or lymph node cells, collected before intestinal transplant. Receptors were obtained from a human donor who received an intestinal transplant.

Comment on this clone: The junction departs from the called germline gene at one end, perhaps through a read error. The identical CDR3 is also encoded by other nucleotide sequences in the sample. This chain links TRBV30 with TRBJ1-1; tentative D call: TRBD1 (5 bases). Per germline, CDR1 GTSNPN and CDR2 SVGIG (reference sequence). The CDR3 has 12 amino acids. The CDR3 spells CAWTTWGTEAFF. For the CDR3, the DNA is TGTGCCTGGACGACCTGGGGCACTGAAGCCTTCTTT.

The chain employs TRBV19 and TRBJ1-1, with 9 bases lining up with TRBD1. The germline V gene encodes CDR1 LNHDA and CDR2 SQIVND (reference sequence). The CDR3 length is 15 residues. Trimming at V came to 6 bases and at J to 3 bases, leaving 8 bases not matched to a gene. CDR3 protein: CASSHRGHGDTEAFF. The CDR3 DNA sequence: TGTGCCAGTAGCCACAGGGGGCACGGAGACACTGAAGCTTTCTTT.

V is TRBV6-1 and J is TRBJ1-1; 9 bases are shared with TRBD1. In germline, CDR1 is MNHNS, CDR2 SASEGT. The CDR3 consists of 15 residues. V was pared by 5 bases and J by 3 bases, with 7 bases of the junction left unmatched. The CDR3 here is CASSFLRDRDTEAFF. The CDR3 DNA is TGTGCCAGCAGTTTTTTACGGGACAGGGACACTGAAGCTTTCTTT.

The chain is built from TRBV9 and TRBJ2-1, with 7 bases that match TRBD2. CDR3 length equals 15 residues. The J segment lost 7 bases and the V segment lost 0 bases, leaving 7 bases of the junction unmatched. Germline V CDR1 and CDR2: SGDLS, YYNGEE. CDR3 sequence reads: CASSVARTSYNEQFF. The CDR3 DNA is TGTGCCAGCAGCGTAGCCAGGACTAGTTATAATGAGCAGTTCTTC.

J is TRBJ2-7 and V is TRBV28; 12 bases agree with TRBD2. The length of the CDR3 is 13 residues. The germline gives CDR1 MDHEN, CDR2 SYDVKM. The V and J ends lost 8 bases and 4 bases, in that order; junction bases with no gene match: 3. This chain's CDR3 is CASGGLAGYEQYF. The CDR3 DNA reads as TGTGCCAGCGGAGGACTAGCGGGGTACGAGCAGTACTTC.

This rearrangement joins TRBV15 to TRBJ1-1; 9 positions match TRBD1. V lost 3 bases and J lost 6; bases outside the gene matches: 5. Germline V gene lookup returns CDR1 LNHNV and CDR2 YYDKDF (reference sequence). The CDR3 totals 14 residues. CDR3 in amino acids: CATSRDRGLSEAFF. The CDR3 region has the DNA TGTGCCACCAGCAGGGACAGGGGCCTTTCTGAAGCTTTCTTT. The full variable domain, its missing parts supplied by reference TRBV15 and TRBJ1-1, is DAMVIQNPRYQVTQFGKPVTLSCSQTLNHNVMYWYQQKSSQAPKLLFHYYDKDFNNEADTPDNFQSRRPNTSFCFLDIRSPGLGDTAMYLCATSRDRGLSEAFFGQGTRLTVV.

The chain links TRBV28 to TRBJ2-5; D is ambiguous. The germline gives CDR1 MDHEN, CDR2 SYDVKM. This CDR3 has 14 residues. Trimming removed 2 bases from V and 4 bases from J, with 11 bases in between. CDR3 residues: CASSLEYSPETQYF. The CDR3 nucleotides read TGTGCCAGCAGTTTAGAATACAGCCCAGAGACCCAGTACTTC.

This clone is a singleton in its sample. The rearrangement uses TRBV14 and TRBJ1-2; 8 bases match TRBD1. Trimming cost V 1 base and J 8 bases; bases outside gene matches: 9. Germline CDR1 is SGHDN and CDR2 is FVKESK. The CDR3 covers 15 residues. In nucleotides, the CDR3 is TGTGCCAGCAGCCAAGTGCCCCGACAGGGGAGCGGCTACACCTTC. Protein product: CASSQVPRQGSGYTF.

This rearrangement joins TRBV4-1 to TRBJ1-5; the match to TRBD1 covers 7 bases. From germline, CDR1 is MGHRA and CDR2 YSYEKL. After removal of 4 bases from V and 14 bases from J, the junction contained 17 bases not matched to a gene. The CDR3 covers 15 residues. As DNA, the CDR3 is TGCGCCAGCAGCCGGGGATCGACAGGGACCGTTCCCAAGCATTTT. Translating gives CASSRGSTGTVPKHF.

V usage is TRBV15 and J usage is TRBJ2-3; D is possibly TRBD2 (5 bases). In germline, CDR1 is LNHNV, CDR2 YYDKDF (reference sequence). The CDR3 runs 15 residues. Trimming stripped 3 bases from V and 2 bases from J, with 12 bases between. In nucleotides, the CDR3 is TGTGCCACCAGCAGGGAGGCAGCGTACACAGATACGCAGTATTTT. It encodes CATSREAAYTDTQYF. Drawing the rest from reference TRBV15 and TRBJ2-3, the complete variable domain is DAMVIQNPRYQVTQFGKPVTLSCSQTLNHNVMYWYQQKSSQAPKLLFHYYDKDFNNEADTPDNFQSRRPNTSFCFLDIRSPGLGDTAMYLCATSREAAYTDTQYFGPGTRLTVL.

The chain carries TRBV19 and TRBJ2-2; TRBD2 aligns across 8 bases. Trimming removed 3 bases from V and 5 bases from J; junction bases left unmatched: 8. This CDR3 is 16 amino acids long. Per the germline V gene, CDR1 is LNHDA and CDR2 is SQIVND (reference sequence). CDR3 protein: CASSIRREVWTGELFF. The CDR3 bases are TGTGCCAGTAGTATCAGGCGGGAGGTCTGGACCGGGGAGCTGTTTTTT.

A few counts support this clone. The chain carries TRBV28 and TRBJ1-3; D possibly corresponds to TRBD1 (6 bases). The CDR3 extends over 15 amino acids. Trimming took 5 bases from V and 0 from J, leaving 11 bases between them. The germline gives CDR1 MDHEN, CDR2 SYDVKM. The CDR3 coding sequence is TGTGCCAGCAGTCACAGGGTAAGCTCTGGAAACACCATATATTTT. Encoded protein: CASSHRVSSGNTIYF.

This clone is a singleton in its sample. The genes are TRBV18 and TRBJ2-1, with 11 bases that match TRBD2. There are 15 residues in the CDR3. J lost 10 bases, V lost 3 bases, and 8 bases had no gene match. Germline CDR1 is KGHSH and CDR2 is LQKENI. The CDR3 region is CASSPLGLAVGEQFF. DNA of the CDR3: TGTGCCAGCTCACCGTTGGGACTAGCGGTAGGGGAGCAGTTCTTC.

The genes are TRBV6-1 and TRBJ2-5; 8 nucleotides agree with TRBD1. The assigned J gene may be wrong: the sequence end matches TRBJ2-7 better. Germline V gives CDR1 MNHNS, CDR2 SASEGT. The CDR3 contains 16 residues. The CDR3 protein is CASSEAIGQGYSEQYF. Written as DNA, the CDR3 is TGTGCCAGCAGTGAAGCTATCGGACAGGGATACAGCGAGCAGTACTTC.

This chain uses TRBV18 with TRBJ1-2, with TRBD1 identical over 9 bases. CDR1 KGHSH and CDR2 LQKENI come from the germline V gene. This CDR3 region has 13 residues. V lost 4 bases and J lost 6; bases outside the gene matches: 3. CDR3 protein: CASSHRDRDGYTF. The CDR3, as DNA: TGTGCCAGCTCACACCGGGACAGGGATGGCTACACCTTC.

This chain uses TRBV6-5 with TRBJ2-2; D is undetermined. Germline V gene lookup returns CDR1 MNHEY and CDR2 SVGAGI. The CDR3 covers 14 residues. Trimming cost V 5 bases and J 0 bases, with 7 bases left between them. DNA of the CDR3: TGTGCCAGCAGTGGTGCAGCGAACACCGGGGAGCTGTTTTTT. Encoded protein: CASSGAANTGELFF.